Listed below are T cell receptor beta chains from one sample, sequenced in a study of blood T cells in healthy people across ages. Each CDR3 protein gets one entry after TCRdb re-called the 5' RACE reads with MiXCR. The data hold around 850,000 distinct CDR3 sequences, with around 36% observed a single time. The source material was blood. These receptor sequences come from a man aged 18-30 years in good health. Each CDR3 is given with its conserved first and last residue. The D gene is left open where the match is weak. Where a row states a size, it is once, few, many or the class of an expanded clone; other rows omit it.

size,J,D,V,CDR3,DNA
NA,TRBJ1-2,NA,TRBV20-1,CSAASPGDSKGRTF,TGCAGTGCTGCCTCACCAGGGGATAGCAAAGGCCGCACCTTC
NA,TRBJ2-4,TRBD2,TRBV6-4,CASSDSTSGGISSYNEQYF,TGTGCCAGCAGTGACTCGACTAGCGGGGGAATCAGCTCCTACAATGAGCAGTACTTC
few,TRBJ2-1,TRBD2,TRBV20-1,CSARNPLAGFF,TGCAGTGCTAGAAACCCGCTAGCGGGGTTCTTC
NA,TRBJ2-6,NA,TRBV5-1,CASSPVGTASSGANVLTF,TGCGCCAGCAGCCCGGTAGGGACCGCCAGCTCTGGGGCCAACGTCCTGACTTTC
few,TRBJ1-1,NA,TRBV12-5,CASGPLYTEAFF,TGTGCTAGTGGTCCTCTTTACACTGAAGCTTTCTTT
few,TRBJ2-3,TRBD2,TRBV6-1,CASIERLAGTDTQYF,TGTGCCAGCATCGAGCGTCTAGCGGGCACAGATACGCAGTATTTT
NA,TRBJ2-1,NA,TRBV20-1,CSARDLEREGLDDNEQFF,TGCAGTGCTAGAGATCTCGAACGGGAAGGGTTGGATGACAATGAGCAGTTCTTC
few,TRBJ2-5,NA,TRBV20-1,CSAREFLRLQGRETQYF,TGCAGTGCTAGAGAATTCCTCCGTCTACAGGGACGGGAGACCCAGTACTTC
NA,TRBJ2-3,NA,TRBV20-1,CGARSGVGVADTQYF,TGCGGTGCTAGGTCGGGGGTAGGAGTAGCAGATACGCAGTATTTT
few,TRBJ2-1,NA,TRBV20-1,CSARAREGPYTTVRYNEQFF,TGCAGTGCTAGAGCGAGAGAGGGACCCTATACGACAGTCCGGTACAATGAGCAGTTCTTC
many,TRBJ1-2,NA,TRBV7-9,CASSPGQGYTF,TGTGCCAGCAGTCCCGGGCAGGGCTACACCTTC
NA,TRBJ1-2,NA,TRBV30,CAWSVLNGYTF,TGTGCCTGGAGTGTTCTTAATGGCTACACCTTC
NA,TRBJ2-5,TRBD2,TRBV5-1,CASSHGTRVETQYF,TGCGCCAGCAGCCACGGGACTAGGGTAGAGACCCAGTACTTC
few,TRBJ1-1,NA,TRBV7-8,CASSLGAALGNTEAFF,TGTGCCAGCAGCTTAGGGGCAGCCCTGGGGAACACTGAAGCTTTCTTT
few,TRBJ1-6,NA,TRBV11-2,CASSYGTQGVSPLHF,TGTGCCAGCAGCTATGGGACTCAGGGCGTGTCACCCCTCCACTTT
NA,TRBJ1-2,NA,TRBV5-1,CASSLSRGQGGYTF,TGCGCCAGCAGCTTGAGCAGGGGACAAGGAGGCTACACCTTC
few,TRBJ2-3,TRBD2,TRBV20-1,CSARTSGYTDTQYF,TGCAGTGCTAGGACTAGCGGTTACACAGATACGCAGTATTTT
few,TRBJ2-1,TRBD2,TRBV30,CAWSWGLASNEQFF,TGTGCCTGGAGTTGGGGACTAGCTTCGAATGAGCAGTTCTTC
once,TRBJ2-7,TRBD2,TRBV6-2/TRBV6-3,CASSYGVGTSGYNEQYF,TGTGCCAGCAGTTATGGGGTAGGGACTAGCGGCTACAATGAGCAGTACTTC
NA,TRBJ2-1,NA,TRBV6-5,CASSYVGGPQFF,TGTGCCAGCAGTTATGTGGGGGGGCCCCAGTTCTTC
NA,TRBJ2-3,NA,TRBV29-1,CSVAPTDTQYF,TGCAGCGTTGCCCCGACAGATACGCAGTATTTT
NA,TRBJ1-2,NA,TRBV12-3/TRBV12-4,CASRSRDSGGYTF,TGTGCCAGCAGAAGCCGGGACTCTGGCGGCTACACCTTC
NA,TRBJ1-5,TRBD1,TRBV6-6,CASSPTGGHSNQPQHF,TGTGCCAGCAGCCCGACAGGGGGTCATAGCAATCAGCCCCAGCATTTT
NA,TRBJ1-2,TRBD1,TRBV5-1,CASSSGTGEGYTF,TGCGCCAGCAGCTCAGGGACAGGGGAAGGCTACACCTTC
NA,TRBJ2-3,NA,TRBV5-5,CASSSGTPRVVTDTQYF,TGTGCCAGCAGCTCAGGAACGCCCCGGGTGGTCACAGATACGCAGTATTTT
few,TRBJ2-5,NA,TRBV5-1,CASSFKQETQYF,TGCGCCAGCAGCTTTAAACAAGAGACCCAGTACTTC
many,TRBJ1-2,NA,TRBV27,CASSEQGRPFYGYTF,TGTGCCAGCAGCGAACAGGGTCGGCCTTTCTATGGCTACACCTTC
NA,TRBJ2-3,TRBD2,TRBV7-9,CASSFAGGGTDTQYF,TGTGCCAGCAGCTTCGCGGGGGGAGGCACAGATACGCAGTATTTT
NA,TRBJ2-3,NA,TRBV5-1,CASSGQDTQYF,TGCGCCAGCAGCGGGCAAGATACGCAGTATTTT
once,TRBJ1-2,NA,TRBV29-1,CSVEGTPNYDYTF,TGCAGCGTGGAAGGGACACCAAACTATGACTACACCTTC
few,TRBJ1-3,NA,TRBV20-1,CSAQSGVGNTIYF,TGCAGTGCCCAGAGCGGGGTTGGAAACACCATATATTTT
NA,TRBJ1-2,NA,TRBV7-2,CASSLQQGNLDYGYTF,TGTGCCAGCAGCTTACAACAGGGTAATCTCGACTATGGCTACACCTTC
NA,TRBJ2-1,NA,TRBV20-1,CSAVDLSSYNEQFF,TGCAGTGCTGTGGACTTGAGCTCCTACAATGAGCAGTTCTTC
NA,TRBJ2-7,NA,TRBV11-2,CASSFNLLSRPEQYF,TGTGCCAGCAGCTTCAATCTCCTATCCCGCCCCGAGCAGTACTTC
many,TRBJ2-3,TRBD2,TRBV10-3,CAITPSGGTDTQYF,TGTGCCATCACTCCGAGCGGGGGCACAGATACGCAGTATTTT
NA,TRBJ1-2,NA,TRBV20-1,CSARDRDFSVGYDYTF,TGCAGTGCTAGAGACCGGGACTTTTCGGTTGGCTATGACTACACCTTC
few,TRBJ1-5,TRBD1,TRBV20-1,CSARDRDRGRRQPQHF,TGCAGTGCTAGAGACCGGGACAGGGGGCGGCGGCAGCCCCAGCATTTT
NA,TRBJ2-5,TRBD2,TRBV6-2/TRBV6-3,CASSYKRGGLFNEQYF,TGTGCCAGCAGTTACAAGCGGGGGGGCCTATTCAATGAGCAGTACTTC
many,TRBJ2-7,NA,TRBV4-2,CASSQEGSFRNEQYF,TGTGCCAGCAGCCAAGAAGGATCGTTCAGGAACGAGCAGTACTTC
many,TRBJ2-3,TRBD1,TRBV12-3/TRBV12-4,CATDENRGLLTDTQYF,TGTGCCACCGACGAGAACAGGGGCCTCCTCACAGATACGCAGTATTTT
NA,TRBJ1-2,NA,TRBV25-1,CASSEKWGYGYTF,TGTGCCAGCAGTGAAAAATGGGGGTATGGCTACACCTTC
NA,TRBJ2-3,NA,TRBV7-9,CASSSPLEGQSPDTQYF,TGTGCCAGCAGCTCCCCGTTAGAGGGACAATCCCCCGATACGCAGTATTTT
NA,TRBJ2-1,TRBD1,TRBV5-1,CASSSWTGSEQFF,TGCGCCAGCAGCTCGTGGACAGGCAGCGAGCAGTTCTTC
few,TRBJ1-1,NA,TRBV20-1,CSSSLNTEAFF,TGCAGTTCCTCCTTAAACACTGAAGCTTTCTTT
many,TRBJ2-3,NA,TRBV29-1,CSVVPLVPDTQYF,TGCAGCGTTGTCCCCTTAGTCCCAGATACGCAGTATTTT
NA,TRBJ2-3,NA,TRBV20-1,CSARAGLEFTDTQYF,TGCAGTGCTAGAGCGGGGCTTGAGTTCACAGATACGCAGTATTTT
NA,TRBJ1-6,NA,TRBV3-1,CASSQDHGTVNSPLHF,TGTGCCAGCAGCCAAGATCATGGGACGGTCAATTCACCCCTCCACTTT
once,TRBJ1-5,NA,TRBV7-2,CASSFTGNQPQHF,TGTGCCAGCAGCTTTACAGGGAACCAGCCCCAGCATTTT
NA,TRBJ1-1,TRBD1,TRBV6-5,CASSRTGTGSRAFF,TGTGCCAGCAGTAGAACCGGGACAGGGAGTCGGGCTTTCTTT